The entry below gives a single T cell receptor (beta chain) sequence along with its context. Its matching antigen is unknown. This sample is drawn from a study of PD-1 blockade in classical Hodgkin lymphoma. Findings and caveats of the study: Reasons behind the repertoire differences stay unclear, perhaps disease activity or earlier therapy. Relative to healthy donors, newly diagnosed patients reportedly had lower baseline TCR diversity, which was reported as lower still in relapsed/refractory patients.

The germline V and J ends were trimmed by 5 bases and 7 bases, with 11 bases remaining between them. CDR1 SGHTA and CDR2 FQGNSA come from the germline V gene. The CDR3 totals 13 residues. As for time point: newly diagnosed, previously untreated cHL patient sample. Newly diagnosed, untreated classical Hodgkin lymphoma PBMCs served as comparison. Profiled with immunoSEQ multiplex PCR; TCRdb holds only in-frame clones, not every one. This sample has fewer than 8,500 clones, with about four fifths found just once. The sequencing input was peripheral blood mononuclear cells (PBMCs). The J gene is TRBJ2-2, the V gene TRBV7-2; D perhaps matches TRBD2 (6 bases). This sequence was found in a human donor with classical Hodgkin lymphoma. The CDR3 protein is CASSGVGGGELFF. The CDR3 DNA follows: TGTGCCAGCAGCGGCGTCGGGGGCGGGGAGCTGTTTTTT.